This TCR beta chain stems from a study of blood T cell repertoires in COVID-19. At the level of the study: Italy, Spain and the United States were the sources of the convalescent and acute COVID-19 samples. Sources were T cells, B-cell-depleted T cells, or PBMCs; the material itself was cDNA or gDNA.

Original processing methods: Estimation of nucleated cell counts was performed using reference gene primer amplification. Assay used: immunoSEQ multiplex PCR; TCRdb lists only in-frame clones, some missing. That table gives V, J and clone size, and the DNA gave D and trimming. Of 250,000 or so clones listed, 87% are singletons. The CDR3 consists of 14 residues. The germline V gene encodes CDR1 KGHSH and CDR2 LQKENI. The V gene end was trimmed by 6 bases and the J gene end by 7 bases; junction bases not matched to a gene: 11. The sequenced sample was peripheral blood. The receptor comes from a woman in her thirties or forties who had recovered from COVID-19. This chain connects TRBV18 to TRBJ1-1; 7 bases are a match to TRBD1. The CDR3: CASSVTGTGFEAFF. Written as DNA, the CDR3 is TGTGCCAGCTCCGTGACAGGGACGGGGTTTGAAGCTTTCTTT.